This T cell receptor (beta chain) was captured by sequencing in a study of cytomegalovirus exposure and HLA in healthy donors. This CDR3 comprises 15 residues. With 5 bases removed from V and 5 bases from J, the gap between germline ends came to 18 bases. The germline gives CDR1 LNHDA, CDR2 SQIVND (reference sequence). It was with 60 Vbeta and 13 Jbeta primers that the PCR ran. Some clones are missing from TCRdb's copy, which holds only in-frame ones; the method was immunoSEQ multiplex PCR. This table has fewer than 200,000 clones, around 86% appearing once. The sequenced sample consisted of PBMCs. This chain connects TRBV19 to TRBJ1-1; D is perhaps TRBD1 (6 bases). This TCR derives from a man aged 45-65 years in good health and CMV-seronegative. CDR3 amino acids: CASSFTRGEKTEAFF. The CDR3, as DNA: TGTGCCAGTAGTTTCACCAGGGGAGAGAAAACTGAAGCTTTCTTT.